This is a list of T cell receptor beta chains from one sample in a study of T-cell reconstitution after alpha-beta-depleted transplantation in children. TCRdb recomputed calls from the PCR reads with MiXCR, one row per CDR3 protein. The data show 250,000 to 300,000 distinct CDR3 sequences, with over 9% seen just once and just under 7.5% held by the top ten. Sample: PBMCs, taken before TCRalphabeta/CD19-depleted stem cell transplant. The receptors were gathered from a boy less than two years old with acute myeloid leukemia, due to receive a stem cell transplant. CDR3s include the opening cysteine and the closing phenylalanine or tryptophan. Fields, in order: V gene, J gene, clone size, CDR3 protein. Size is omitted from some rows. Given values are once, few, many or a class for expanded clones.

TRBV6-2/TRBV6-3	TRBJ1-5	many	CASSYILLDRDQPQHF
TRBV11-2	TRBJ2-3	many	CASSSWGAGYTQYF
TRBV20-1	TRBJ1-2	many	CSARDWDRGHYGYTF
TRBV7-2	TRBJ2-3	.	CASSRFGTSGGPWDTQYF
TRBV4-2	TRBJ1-5	many	CASSQGGFSNQPQHF
TRBV7-2	TRBJ2-1	many	CASSRFHRGNAYNEQFF
TRBV7-9	TRBJ2-7	many	CASSGRDRENEQYF
TRBV7-8	TRBJ2-7	.	CASSPDRAPEQYF
TRBV4-2	TRBJ1-2	many	CASSKAGTGSYGYTF
TRBV20-1	TRBJ2-5	many	CSARPWTGLKTQYF
TRBV7-2	TRBJ2-7	.	CASSQGPRPYEQYF
TRBV10-3	TRBJ1-2	many	CAISDPDRGYGYTF
TRBV12-3/TRBV12-4	TRBJ1-1	many	CASSSYNTEAFF
TRBV20-1	TRBJ1-4	many	CSARDHQGFYEKLFF
TRBV9	TRBJ2-2	.	CASSVEVSGGDNTGELFF
TRBV7-3	TRBJ2-1	few	CASSFERTGNNEQFF
TRBV6-5	TRBJ2-5	many	CASSYAGLAGGPRYF
TRBV20-1	TRBJ2-7	.	CSARTGPSYEQYF
TRBV4-2	TRBJ2-7	few	CASSQDLSRGTYEQYF
TRBV12-3/TRBV12-4	TRBJ1-2	many	CASSLAGAGGGYTF
TRBV28	TRBJ2-1	many	CASSVLAGDNEQFF
TRBV6-1	TRBJ1-1	.	CASSRPTDGNTEAFF
TRBV5-1	TRBJ2-5	many	CASRNGLAGQRPQETQYF
TRBV6-2/TRBV6-3	TRBJ2-5	few	CASSHTGTRIPYQETQYF
TRBV7-9	TRBJ2-5	many	CASSLMGGQETQYF
TRBV12-3/TRBV12-4	TRBJ2-2	many	CASSFWPGGGELFF
TRBV6-5	TRBJ2-1	.	CASSYWAASSYNEQFF
TRBV5-1	TRBJ2-3	many	CASSLQSTDTQYF
TRBV7-2	TRBJ2-1	.	CASSLWLAGPRNEQFF
TRBV4-3	TRBJ2-6	many	CASSHRQGTGANVLTF
TRBV7-3	TRBJ2-2	many	CASSLSGTTGELFF
TRBV2	TRBJ2-1	few	CASSRTSTYNEQFF
TRBV20-1	TRBJ2-7	many	CSAGLAIYEQYF
TRBV11-2	TRBJ2-2	many	CASRFEGFSGGELFF
TRBV4-2	TRBJ2-6	many	CASSLGPITGGANVLTF
TRBV20-1	TRBJ1-6	few	CSARNRVSPLHF
TRBV28	TRBJ1-5	many	CASSLWGKSNQPQHF
TRBV29-1	TRBJ2-7	many	CSVEGLAGRYEQYF
TRBV14	TRBJ2-7	many	CASSPGRSYYEQYF
TRBV29-1	TRBJ1-1	few	CSAGGGQGDTEAFF
TRBV28	TRBJ2-1	many	CASSLEVGQRGGEQFF
TRBV5-1	TRBJ2-3	many	CASRDGPTDTQYF
TRBV29-1	TRBJ2-7	many	CSGLGGGSYEQYF
TRBV7-9	TRBJ2-5	few	CASSLVTVREETQYF
TRBV14	TRBJ2-1	many	CASSQRPLSRGLALPYNEQFF
TRBV10-3	TRBJ2-7	few	CAISESRDRGGQYF
TRBV29-1	TRBJ2-2	.	CSVVDRGGTGELFF
TRBV12-3/TRBV12-4	TRBJ1-6	many	CASSRLASSYNSPLHF